The clone carrying this T cell receptor (beta chain) is medium-sized within its sample. What it binds is unknown. Whole-study results and caveats: Tumor memory CD4+ T cell TCR gene usage clustered with blood and lymph node memory CD4+ cells and lymph node naive CD4+ cells. Tumor Tregs overlapped most with tumor, then blood, naive CD4+ cells.

A single record per CDR3 protein comes from TCRdb applying MiXCR to the multiplex PCR reads. The sample lists 2,500 or so distinct CDR3 sequences, roughly 2.3% seen once, with around 10% in the top ten. Tregs were sorted as CD4+CD25+CD127-/low cells. The sequencing sample was made of tumor-infiltrating Tregs sorted from the breast tumor. The TCR was taken from a female donor with breast cancer.

CDR3 protein: CASTRSVGYGYTF. The CDR3 nucleotides read TGTGCCAGCACTCGATCAGTCGGCTATGGCTACACCTTC. The rearrangement joins TRBV12-3 or TRBV12-4 to TRBJ1-2, with unresolved D. The germline V and J ends were trimmed by 7 bases and 4 bases, with 13 bases remaining between them. This CDR3 has 13 amino acids.